This section outlines one T cell receptor beta chain sequence together with its context. The protocol was immunoSEQ multiplex PCR, while the TCRdb copy is restricted to in-frame clones and leaves out a portion. The sample has millions of clones, roughly 93% seen once; the top ten hold roughly 0.36%. Trimming took 3 bases from V and 4 from J; bases not matched to a gene: 13. From germline, CDR1 is SGHRS and CDR2 YFSETQ. This CDR3 is 16 amino acids long. This sample was taken from a study of shared clonotypes between healthy human individuals. This clonotype originated in a man between 18 and 35 years old in good health. Some clones in this sample may be carry-over from other donors' samples. The sample was naive CD4+ T cells from PBMCs. Subset noted: CD45RA+ positively selected. The V and J genes are TRBV5-1 and TRBJ2-7, with TRBD2 identical over 7 bases. CDR3 protein: CASSSRPGGSFYEQYF. CDR3 nucleotide sequence: TGCGCCAGCAGCTCCCGACCTGGCGGGAGCTTTTACGAGCAGTACTTC.